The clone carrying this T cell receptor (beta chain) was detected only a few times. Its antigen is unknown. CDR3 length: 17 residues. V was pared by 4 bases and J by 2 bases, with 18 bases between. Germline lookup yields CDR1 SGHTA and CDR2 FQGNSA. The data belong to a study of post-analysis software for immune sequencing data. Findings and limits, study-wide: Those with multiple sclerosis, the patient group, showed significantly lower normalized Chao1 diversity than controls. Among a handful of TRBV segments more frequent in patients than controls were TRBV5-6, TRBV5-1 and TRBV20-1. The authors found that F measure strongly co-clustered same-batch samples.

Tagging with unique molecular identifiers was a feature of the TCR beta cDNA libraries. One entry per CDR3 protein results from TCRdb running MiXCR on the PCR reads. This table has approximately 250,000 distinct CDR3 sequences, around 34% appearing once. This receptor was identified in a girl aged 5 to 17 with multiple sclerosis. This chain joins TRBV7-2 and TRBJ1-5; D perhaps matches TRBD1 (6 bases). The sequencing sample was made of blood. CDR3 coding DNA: TGTGCCAGCAGCTCACCACCGGGACAAGGGGGCAATCAGCCCCAGCATTTT. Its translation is CASSSPPGQGGNQPQHF.